The 17 T cell receptor beta chains listed next were all sequenced from one sample in a study of T cells after yellow fever vaccination. TCRdb re-called the 5' RACE reads with MiXCR, one entry per CDR3 protein. The data show more than 110,000 distinct CDR3 sequences, with about 6.2% seen just once and more than 0.55% held by the top ten. The specimen was CD4+ T cells sorted from PBMCs, collected 10 days after the yellow fever booster vaccination. The receptors were sampled from a man aged 25 to 40 who received the YFV17D yellow fever vaccine.

The sample holds many counts of this clonotype. J is TRBJ2-1 and V is TRBV6-5; D call uncertain. CDR3 length: 16 residues. The V end was cut by 2 bases, the J end by 2 bases, with 13 bases between. Germline assignment: CDR1 MNHEY and CDR2 SVGAGI. The CDR3 region is CASSYLAATTYNEQFF. CDR3 DNA: TGTGCCAGCAGTTACCTTGCGGCCACAACCTACAATGAGCAGTTCTTC.

The chain carries TRBV20-1 and TRBJ2-3; 10 bases map to TRBD2. The length of the CDR3 is 15 residues. Germline assignment: CDR1 DFQATT and CDR2 SNEGSKA (reference sequence). J was trimmed by 2 bases and V by 2 bases; bases with no gene match: 4. CDR3 sequence: CSARLAGVLTDTQYF. The CDR3 DNA sequence: TGCAGTGCTAGACTAGCGGGAGTTCTCACAGATACGCAGTATTTT.

The genes are TRBV5-4 and TRBJ2-5, with D possibly matching TRBD2 (6 bases). The germline V gene has CDR1 SGHNT and CDR2 YYREEE (reference sequence). Trimming cost V 4 bases and J 1 base, with 11 bases left between them. CDR3 length equals 14 residues. CDR3: CASSPGLFQETQYF. CDR3 nucleotide sequence: TGTGCCAGCAGCCCGGGACTTTTCCAAGAGACCCAGTACTTC.

J is TRBJ2-2 and V is TRBV9, with D perhaps TRBD1 (5 bases). Trimming shortened V by 2 bases and J by 5 bases, and 13 bases separated the two germline ends. The CDR3 consists of 15 residues. Per germline, CDR1 SGDLS and CDR2 YYNGEE. The CDR3 here is CASSVVQAGTGELFF. CDR3 nucleotides: TGTGCCAGCAGCGTGGTACAGGCAGGGACCGGGGAGCTGTTTTTT.

The chain links TRBV7-9 to TRBJ2-7; D remains unclear. Trimming shortened V by 8 bases and J by 4 bases, and 12 bases separated the two germline ends. The CDR3 is 12 residues long. In germline, CDR1 is SEHNR, CDR2 FQNEAQ (reference sequence). In DNA, the CDR3 is TGTGCCAGCGGCGCCGATAGATACGAGCAGTACTTC. Its protein product is CASGADRYEQYF.

The table lists this clonotype with many counts. The CDR3 DNA sequence: TGTGCCAGCAGCCCCCCCGTCTACAATGAGCAGTTCTTC. Protein sequence: CASSPPVYNEQFF. J is TRBJ2-1 and V is TRBV7-2, with no clear D. V was shortened by 5 bases and J by 3 bases, with 8 bases between the two germline ends. This CDR3 contains 13 residues. CDR1 is SGHTA, CDR2 FQGNSA, per germline.

This clonotype was counted ten times or more. The V and J genes are TRBV5-4 and TRBJ2-3; 12 positions agree with TRBD1. The length of the CDR3 is 13 residues. CDR1 and CDR2 from the germline V gene are SGHNT and YYREEE (reference sequence). The J segment lost 14 bases and the V segment lost 6 bases, leaving 10 bases of the junction unmatched. The CDR3 DNA sequence: TGTGCCAGCAACACCGGGACAGGGGGCCAGTTGTATTTT. Protein: CASNTGTGGQLYF.

Many counts were recorded for this clonotype. The chain links TRBV14 to TRBJ2-1, with 7 nucleotides matching TRBD1. Germline V gene data show CDR1 as SGHDN and CDR2 as FVKESK. The J segment lost 1 base and the V segment lost 6 bases, leaving 9 bases of the junction unmatched. The CDR3 covers 16 residues. Here the CDR3 reads CASSPTGSTSYNEQFF. CDR3 DNA: TGTGCCAGCAGTCCGACAGGGAGTACGTCCTACAATGAGCAGTTCTTC.

This clonotype showed up many times. The CDR3 spells CASSQPGVYEQYF. CDR3 coding DNA: TGTGCCAGCAGTCAACCCGGGGTTTACGAGCAGTACTTC. The chain has TRBV12-3 or TRBV12-4 and TRBJ2-7; D may be TRBD2 (5 bases). The CDR3 covers 13 residues. V gave up 5 bases and J gave up 4 bases, with 12 bases separating them.

This chain links TRBV10-3 with TRBJ2-5; TRBD2 agrees at 10 bases. Germline V gives CDR1 ENHRY, CDR2 SYGVKD. The CDR3 covers 18 residues. The ends lost 4 bases at V and 2 bases at J; junction bases unmatched: 13. For the CDR3, the DNA is TGTGCCATCAGTGCCGGGCTAGCGGGAGTCGGAGGGCAAGAGACCCAGTACTTC. This codes for CAISAGLAGVGGQETQYF.

The sample holds many counts of this clonotype. V and J are TRBV2 and TRBJ2-5; tentative D call: TRBD2 (5 bases). V was clipped by 8 bases and J by 5 bases, with 21 bases between them. This CDR3 spans 15 amino acids. Germline V CDR1 and CDR2: SNHLY, FYNNEI. DNA of the CDR3: TGTGCCAGCTCCGAGGCGGGTTCTCATTTTGAGACCCAGTACTTC. Protein: CASSEAGSHFETQYF.

This clonotype was seen more than once but under ten times. The V call is TRBV15, the J call TRBJ2-1, with D unclear. The germline V gene encodes CDR1 LNHNV and CDR2 YYDKDF (reference sequence). The CDR3 totals 16 residues. V shed 3 bases and J shed 2 bases, with 14 bases lying between them. The chain's CDR3 is CATSRGIKNPYNEQFF. DNA of the CDR3: TGTGCCACCAGCAGGGGTATCAAGAACCCCTACAATGAGCAGTTCTTC.

The table lists this clonotype with many counts. The rearrangement uses TRBV6-5 and TRBJ2-2; D is possibly TRBD1 (5 bases). V gave up 6 bases and J gave up 4 bases, with 12 bases separating them. Germline CDR1 and CDR2: MNHEY and SVGAGI. This CDR3 has 14 amino acids. This CDR3 reads CASRQDLVTGELFF. The DNA of the CDR3 is TGTGCCAGCAGACAGGATCTGGTCACCGGGGAGCTGTTTTTT.

The sample holds many counts of this clonotype. The gene calls are TRBV27 and TRBJ2-1, with 13 bases lining up with TRBD2. J was trimmed by 4 bases and V by 0 bases; bases with no gene match: 0. CDR3 length: 16 residues. The germline gives CDR1 MNHEY, CDR2 SMNVEV (reference sequence). CDR3: CASSLSLAGGYNEQFF. In nucleotides, the CDR3 is TGTGCCAGCAGTTTATCACTAGCGGGAGGGTACAATGAGCAGTTCTTC.

This clonotype was picked up a small number of times. V gene TRBV18 combines with J gene TRBJ2-7; D tentatively fits TRBD1 or TRBD2 (5 bases each). The germline CDR1 and CDR2 sequences are KGHSH and LQKENI. This CDR3 region has 16 residues. V dropped 3 bases and J dropped 6 bases, with 21 bases sitting between them. CDR3 sequence (DNA): TGTGCCAGCTCACCGAGGGACGATCCACGCCCCGGCGAGCAGTACTTC. Its protein product is CASSPRDDPRPGEQYF.

This clonotype was recorded many times. The CDR3 is CSAALGGMGNEQFF. The CDR3 bases are TGCAGTGCTGCTCTGGGGGGGATGGGGAATGAGCAGTTCTTC. The chain carries TRBV20-1 and TRBJ2-1, with 7 bases fitting TRBD2. The CDR3 sequence is 14 residues long. The ends lost 5 bases at V and 7 bases at J; junction bases unmatched: 11. Germline V CDR1 and CDR2: DFQATT, SNEGSKA (reference sequence).

About this clonotype: One end of the junction does not line up with germline, which may come from a read error. The V gene is TRBV7-7, the J gene TRBJ2-2; no firm D call. The CDR3 covers 15 residues. CDR1 is SSHAT, CDR2 FNYEAQ, per germline (reference sequence). The CDR3 here is CASSLRAPGTGELFF. DNA of the CDR3: TGTGCTAGCAGCTTAAGGGCACCGGGCACCGGGGAGCTGTTTTTT.